The following is a TCR beta chain sequence with its context. Its antigen is unknown. These data come from a study of T cell clonotyping in hematopoietic cell transplantation. V gave up 4 bases and J gave up 10 bases; unmatched junction bases: 13. CDR1 is SGHTA, CDR2 FQGNSA, per germline. The CDR3 length is 16 residues. General study findings and limits: Without cell sorting, CD4 versus CD8 contributions remain unresolved. Recipient TCR diversity dropped after transplant; expanded clonotypes rose from day 30 to 180. Higher Inverse Simpson Index values in graft donor and pretransplant recipient predicted broader posttransplant TCR diversity. Few recipient clonotypes overlapped donors; over 95% were de novo at given depth.

Sequencing used immunoSEQ multiplex PCR; TCRdb keeps in-frame clones, though not all of them. The table lists thousands of clones, 75% to 80% of them singletons. The chain joins TRBV7-2 to TRBJ1-6; 7 bases are a match to TRBD1. The sequences come from PBMCs, collected 180 days after allogeneic stem cell transplant. The clonotype originates from a male patient aged 40-50 years who had an allogeneic stem cell transplant from a related donor, so the T cells may come from the graft donor. Some clones in this sample may be carry-over from other donors' samples. The CDR3 nucleotides read TGTGCCAGCAGCTCCATAGCGACAGGGCGTGGATCACCCCTCCACTTT. Its protein product is CASSSIATGRGSPLHF.